This entry is about one T cell receptor (beta chain). The data originate from a study of cytomegalovirus exposure and HLA in healthy donors. PCR was performed using 60 Vbeta and 13 Jbeta primers. Clones were read by immunoSEQ multiplex PCR, and TCRdb kept only the in-frame ones, dropping some. The sample includes under 150,000 clones, roughly four fifths of them seen just once. Germline lookup yields CDR1 SGDLS and CDR2 YYNGEE. The CDR3 totals 13 residues. Trimming stripped 3 bases from V and 5 bases from J, with 11 bases between. This receptor was obtained from a female donor in good health and CMV-seropositive. Sequencing was done on a sample of PBMCs. The rearrangement joins TRBV9 to TRBJ1-1; D remains unclear. CDR3 loop: CASSGGGITEAFF. The CDR3 DNA follows: TGTGCCAGCAGCGGCGGAGGGATAACTGAAGCTTTCTTT.